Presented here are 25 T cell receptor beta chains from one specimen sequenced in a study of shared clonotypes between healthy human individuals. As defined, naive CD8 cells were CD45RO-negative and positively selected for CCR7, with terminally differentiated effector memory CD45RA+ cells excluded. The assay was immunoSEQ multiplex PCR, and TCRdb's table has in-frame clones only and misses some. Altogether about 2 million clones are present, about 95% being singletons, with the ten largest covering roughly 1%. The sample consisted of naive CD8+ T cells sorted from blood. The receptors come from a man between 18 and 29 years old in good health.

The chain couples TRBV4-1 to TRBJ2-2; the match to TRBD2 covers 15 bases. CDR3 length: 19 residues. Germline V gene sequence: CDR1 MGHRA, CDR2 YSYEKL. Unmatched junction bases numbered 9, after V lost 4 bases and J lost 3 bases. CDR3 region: CASSPLGLAGGLDTGELFF. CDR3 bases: TGCGCCAGCAGCCCCCTGGGACTAGCGGGGGGCCTGGACACCGGGGAGCTGTTTTTT.

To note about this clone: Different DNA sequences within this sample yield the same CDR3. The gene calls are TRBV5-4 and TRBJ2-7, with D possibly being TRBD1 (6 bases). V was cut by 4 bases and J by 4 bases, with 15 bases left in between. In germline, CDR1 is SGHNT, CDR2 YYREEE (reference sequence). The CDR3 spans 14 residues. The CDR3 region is CASSRSGTTYEQYF. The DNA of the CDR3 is TGTGCCAGCAGCCGCTCCGGGACAACTTACGAGCAGTACTTC.

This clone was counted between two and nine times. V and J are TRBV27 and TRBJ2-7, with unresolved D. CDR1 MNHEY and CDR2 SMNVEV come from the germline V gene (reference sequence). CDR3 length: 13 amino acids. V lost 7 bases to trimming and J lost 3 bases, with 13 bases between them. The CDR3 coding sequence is TGTGCCAGCACCAACATATTCGGCTACGAGCAGTACTTC. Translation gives CASTNIFGYEQYF.

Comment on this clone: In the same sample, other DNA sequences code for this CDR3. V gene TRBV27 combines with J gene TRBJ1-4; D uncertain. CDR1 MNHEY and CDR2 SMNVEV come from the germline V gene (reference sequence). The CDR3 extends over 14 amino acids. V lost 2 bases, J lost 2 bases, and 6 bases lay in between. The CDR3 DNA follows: TGTGCCAGCAGTTTACTGGGTACTAATGAAAAACTGTTTTTT. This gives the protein CASSLLGTNEKLFF.

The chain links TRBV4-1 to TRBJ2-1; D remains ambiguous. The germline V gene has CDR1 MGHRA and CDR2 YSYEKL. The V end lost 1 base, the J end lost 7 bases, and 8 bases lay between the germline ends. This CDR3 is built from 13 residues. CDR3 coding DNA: TGCGCCAGCAGCCAAGTCGTACTAAATGAGCAGTTCTTC. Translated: CASSQVVLNEQFF.

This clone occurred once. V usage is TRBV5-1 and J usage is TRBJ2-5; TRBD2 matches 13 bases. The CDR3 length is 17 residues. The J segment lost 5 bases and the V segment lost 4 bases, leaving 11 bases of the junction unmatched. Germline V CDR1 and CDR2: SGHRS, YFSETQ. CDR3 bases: TGCGCCAGCAGCGCGGGACTAGCGGGGAGACCCCAGGAGACCCAGTACTTC. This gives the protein CASSAGLAGRPQETQYF.

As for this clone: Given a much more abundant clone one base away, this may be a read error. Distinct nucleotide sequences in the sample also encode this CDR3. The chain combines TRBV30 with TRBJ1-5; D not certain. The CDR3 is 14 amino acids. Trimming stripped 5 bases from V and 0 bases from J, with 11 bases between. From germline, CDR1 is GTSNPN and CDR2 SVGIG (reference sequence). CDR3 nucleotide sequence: TGTGCCTGGGGTACAGAAAATAGCAATCAGCCCCAGCATTTT. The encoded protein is CAWGTENSNQPQHF.

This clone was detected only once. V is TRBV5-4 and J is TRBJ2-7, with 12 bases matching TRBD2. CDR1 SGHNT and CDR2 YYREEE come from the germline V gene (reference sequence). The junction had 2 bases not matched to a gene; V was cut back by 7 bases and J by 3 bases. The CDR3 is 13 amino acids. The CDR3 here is CASRLAGDYEQYF. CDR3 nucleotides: TGTGCCAGCCGACTAGCGGGAGACTACGAGCAGTACTTC.

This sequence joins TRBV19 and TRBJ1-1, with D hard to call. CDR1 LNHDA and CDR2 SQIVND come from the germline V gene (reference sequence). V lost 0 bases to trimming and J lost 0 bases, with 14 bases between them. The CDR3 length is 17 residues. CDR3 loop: CASSIDTEGIMNTEAFF. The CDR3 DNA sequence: TGTGCCAGTAGTATAGACACTGAGGGCATAATGAACACTGAAGCTTTCTTT.

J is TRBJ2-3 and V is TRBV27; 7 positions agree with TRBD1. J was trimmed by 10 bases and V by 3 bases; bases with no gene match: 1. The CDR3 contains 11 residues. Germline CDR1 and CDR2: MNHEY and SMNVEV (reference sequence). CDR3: CASSFQGAQYF. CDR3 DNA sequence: TGTGCCAGCAGTTTCCAGGGGGCGCAGTATTTT.

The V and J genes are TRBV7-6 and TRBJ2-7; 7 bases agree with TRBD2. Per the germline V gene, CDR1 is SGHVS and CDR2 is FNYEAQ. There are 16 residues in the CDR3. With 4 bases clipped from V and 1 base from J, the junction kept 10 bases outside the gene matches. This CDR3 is CASSSEVGGSSYEQYF. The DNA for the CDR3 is TGTGCCAGCAGCTCCGAGGTGGGAGGGAGTTCCTACGAGCAGTACTTC. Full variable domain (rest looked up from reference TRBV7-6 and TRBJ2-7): GAGVSQSPRYKVTKRGQDVALRCDPISGHVSLYWYRQALGQGPEFLTYFNYEAQQDKSGLPNDRFSAERPEGSISTLTIQRTEQRDSAMYRCASSSEVGGSSYEQYFGPGTRLTVT.

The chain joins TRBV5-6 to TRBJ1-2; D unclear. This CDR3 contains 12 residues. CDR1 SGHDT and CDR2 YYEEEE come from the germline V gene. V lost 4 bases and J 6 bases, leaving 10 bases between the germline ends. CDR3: CASSVAGHGYTF. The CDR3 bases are TGTGCCAGCAGCGTTGCGGGTCATGGCTACACCTTC.

The CDR3 is CASSLSGGASTDTQYF. The CDR3 DNA sequence: TGTGCCAGCAGCCTATCTGGGGGGGCAAGCACAGATACGCAGTATTTT. The genes are TRBV9 and TRBJ2-3, with D possibly TRBD2 on 7 matching bases. The CDR3 contains 16 residues. Germline CDR1 is SGDLS and CDR2 is YYNGEE. Trimming left V 4 bases short and J 0 bases short, with 15 bases between. Drawing the rest from reference TRBV9 and TRBJ2-3, the complete variable domain is DSGVTQTPKHLITATGQRVTLRCSPRSGDLSVYWYQQSLDQGLQFLIQYYNGEERAKGNILERFSAQQFPDLHSELNLSSLELGDSALYFCASSLSGGASTDTQYFGPGTRLTVL.

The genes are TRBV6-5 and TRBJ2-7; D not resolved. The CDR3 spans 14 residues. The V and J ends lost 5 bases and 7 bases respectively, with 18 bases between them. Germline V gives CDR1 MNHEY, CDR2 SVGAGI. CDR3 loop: CASSLDWGLAEQYF. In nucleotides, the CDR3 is TGTGCCAGCAGTCTCGACTGGGGTCTGGCGGAGCAGTACTTC.

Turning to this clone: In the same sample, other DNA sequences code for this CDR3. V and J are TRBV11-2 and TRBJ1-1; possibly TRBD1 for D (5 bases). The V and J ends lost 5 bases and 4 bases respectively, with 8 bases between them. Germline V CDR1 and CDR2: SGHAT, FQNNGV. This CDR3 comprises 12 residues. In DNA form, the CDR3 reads TGTGCCAGCAGCCCCCAGGGCACTGAAGCTTTCTTT. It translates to CASSPQGTEAFF.

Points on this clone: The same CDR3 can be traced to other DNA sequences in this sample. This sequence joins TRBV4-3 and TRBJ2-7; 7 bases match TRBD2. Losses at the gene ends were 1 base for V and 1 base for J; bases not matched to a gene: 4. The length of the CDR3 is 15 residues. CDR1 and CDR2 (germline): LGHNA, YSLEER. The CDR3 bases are TGCGCCAGCAGCCAAGGATCTAGCGGATCCTACGAGCAGTACTTC. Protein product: CASSQGSSGSYEQYF.

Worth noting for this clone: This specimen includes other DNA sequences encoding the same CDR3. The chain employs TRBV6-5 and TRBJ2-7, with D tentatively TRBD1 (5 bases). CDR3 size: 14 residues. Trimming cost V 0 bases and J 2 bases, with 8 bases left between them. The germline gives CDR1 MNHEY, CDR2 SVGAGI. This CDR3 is CASSYSPGTYEQYF. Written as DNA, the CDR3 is TGTGCCAGCAGTTACTCTCCAGGGACCTACGAGCAGTACTTC.

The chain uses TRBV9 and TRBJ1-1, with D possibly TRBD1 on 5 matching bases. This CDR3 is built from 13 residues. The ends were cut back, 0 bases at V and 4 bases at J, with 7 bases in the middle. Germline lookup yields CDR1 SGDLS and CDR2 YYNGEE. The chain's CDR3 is CASSVAGITEAFF. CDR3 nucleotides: TGTGCCAGCAGCGTAGCAGGGATCACTGAAGCTTTCTTT.

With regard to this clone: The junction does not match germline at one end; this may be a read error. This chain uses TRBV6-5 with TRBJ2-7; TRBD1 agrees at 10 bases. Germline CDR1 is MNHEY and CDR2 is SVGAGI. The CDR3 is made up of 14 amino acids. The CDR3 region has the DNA TGTGCCAGCAGATTGGGACAGGGGTCCTTCGAGCAGTACTTC. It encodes CASRLGQGSFEQYF.

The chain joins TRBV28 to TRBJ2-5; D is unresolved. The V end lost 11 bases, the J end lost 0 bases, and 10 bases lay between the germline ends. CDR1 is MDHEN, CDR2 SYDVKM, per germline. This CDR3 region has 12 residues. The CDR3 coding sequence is TGTGCCTCCCTCGCGAACCAAGAGACCCAGTACTTC. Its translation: CASLANQETQYF.

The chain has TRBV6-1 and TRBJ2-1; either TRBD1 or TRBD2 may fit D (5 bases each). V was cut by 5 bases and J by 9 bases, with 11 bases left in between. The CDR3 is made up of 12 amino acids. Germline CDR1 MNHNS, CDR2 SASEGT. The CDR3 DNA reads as TGTGCCAGCAGTCTCGATGGGGGTGAGCAGTTCTTC. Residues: CASSLDGGEQFF.

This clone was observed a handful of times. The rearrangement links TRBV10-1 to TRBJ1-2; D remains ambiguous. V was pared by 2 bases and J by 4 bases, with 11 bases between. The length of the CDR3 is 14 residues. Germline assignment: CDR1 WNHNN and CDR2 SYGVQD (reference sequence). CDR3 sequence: CASSERSYSYGYTF. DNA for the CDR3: TGCGCCAGCAGTGAGCGAAGTTATAGCTATGGCTACACCTTC.

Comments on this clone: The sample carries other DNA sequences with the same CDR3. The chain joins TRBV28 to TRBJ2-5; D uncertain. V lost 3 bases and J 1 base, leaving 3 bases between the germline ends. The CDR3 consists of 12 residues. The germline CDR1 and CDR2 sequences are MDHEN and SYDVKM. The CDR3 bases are TGTGCCAGCAGTTTGACCCAAGAGACCCAGTACTTC. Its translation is CASSLTQETQYF.

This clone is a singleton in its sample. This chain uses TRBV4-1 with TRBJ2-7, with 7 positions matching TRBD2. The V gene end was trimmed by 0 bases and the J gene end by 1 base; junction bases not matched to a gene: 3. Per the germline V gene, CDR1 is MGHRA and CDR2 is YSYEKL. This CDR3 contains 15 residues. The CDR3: CASSQEAGSSYEQYF. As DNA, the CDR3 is TGCGCCAGCAGCCAAGAAGCGGGGAGTTCCTACGAGCAGTACTTC.

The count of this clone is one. CDR3 sequence: CASSPDTPEQYF. DNA of the CDR3: TGTGCCAGCAGCCCGGACACTCCCGAGCAGTACTTC. The chain combines TRBV7-8 with TRBJ2-7; possibly TRBD1 for D (5 bases). The ends were cut back, 5 bases at V and 6 bases at J, with 11 bases in the middle. The CDR3 sequence is 12 residues long. Germline CDR1 and CDR2: SGHVS and FQNEAQ. Complete variable domain (other parts from reference TRBV7-8 and TRBJ2-7): GAGVSQSPRYKVAKRGQDVALRCDPISGHVSLFWYQQALGQGPEFLTYFQNEAQLDKSGLPSDRFFAERPEGSVSTLKIQRTQQEDSAVYLCASSPDTPEQYFGPGTRLTVT.